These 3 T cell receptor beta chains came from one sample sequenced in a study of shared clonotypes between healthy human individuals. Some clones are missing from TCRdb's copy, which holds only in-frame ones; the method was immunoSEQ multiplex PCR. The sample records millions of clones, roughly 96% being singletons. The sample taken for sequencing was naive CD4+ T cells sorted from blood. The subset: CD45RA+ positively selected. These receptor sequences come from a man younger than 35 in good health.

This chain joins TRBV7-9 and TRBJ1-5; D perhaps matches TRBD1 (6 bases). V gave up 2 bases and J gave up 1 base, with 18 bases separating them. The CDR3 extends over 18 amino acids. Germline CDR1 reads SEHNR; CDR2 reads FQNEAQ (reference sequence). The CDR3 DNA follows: TGTGCCAGCAGCTTATACTCAACGGGGGCCGCGAGCAATCAGCCCCAGCATTTT. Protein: CASSLYSTGAASNQPQHF.

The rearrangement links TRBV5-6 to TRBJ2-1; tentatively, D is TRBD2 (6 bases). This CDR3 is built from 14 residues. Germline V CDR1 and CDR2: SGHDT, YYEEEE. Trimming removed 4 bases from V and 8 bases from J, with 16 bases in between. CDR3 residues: CASSRSGEAYEQFF. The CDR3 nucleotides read TGTGCCAGCAGCCGTAGCGGAGAAGCCTATGAGCAGTTCTTC.

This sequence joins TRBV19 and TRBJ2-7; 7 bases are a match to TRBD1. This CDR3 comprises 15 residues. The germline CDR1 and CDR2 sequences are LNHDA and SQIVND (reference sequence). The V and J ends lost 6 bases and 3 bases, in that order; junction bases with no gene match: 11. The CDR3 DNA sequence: TGTGCCAGTAGGACCCGGGGACAGCCACACTACGAGCAGTACTTC. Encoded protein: CASRTRGQPHYEQYF. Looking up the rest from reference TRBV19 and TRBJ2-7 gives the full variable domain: DGGITQSPKYLFRKEGQNVTLSCEQNLNHDAMYWYRQDPGQGLRLIYYSQIVNDFQKGDIAEGYSVSREKKESFPLTVTSAQKNPTAFYLCASRTRGQPHYEQYFGPGTRLTVT.